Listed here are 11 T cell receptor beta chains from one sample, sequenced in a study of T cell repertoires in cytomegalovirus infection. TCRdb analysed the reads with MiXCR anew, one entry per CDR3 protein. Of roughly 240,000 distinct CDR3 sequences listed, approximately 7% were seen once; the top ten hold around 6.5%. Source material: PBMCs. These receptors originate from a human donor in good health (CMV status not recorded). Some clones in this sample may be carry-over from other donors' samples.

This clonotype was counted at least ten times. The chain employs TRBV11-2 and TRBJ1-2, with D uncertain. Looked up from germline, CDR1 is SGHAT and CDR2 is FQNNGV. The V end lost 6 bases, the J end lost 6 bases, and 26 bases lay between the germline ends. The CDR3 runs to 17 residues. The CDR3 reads CASRSTTGPRKWDGYTF. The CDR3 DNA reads TGTGCCAGCAGATCGACGACGGGTCCTCGGAAGTGGGATGGCTACACCTTC.

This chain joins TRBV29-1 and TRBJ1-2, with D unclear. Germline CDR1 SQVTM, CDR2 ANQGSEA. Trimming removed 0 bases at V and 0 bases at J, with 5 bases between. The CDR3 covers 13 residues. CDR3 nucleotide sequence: TGCAGCGTTGAAGATCGGCCTAACTATGGCTACACCTTC. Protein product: CSVEDRPNYGYTF.

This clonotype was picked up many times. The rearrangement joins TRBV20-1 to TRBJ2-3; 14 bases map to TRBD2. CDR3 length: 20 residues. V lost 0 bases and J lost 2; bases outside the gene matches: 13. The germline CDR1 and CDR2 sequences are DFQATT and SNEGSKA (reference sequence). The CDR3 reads CSARDRTSGGTLTPTDTQYF. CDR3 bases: TGCAGTGCTAGAGACAGGACTAGCGGGGGGACCTTGACACCCACAGATACGCAGTATTTT.

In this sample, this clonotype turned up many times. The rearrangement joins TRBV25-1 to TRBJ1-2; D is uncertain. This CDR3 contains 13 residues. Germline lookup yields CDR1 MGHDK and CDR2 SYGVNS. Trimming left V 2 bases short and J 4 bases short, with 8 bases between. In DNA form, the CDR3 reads TGTGCCAGCAGTGAAGGAGGAGGCTATGGCTACACCTTC. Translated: CASSEGGGYGYTF.

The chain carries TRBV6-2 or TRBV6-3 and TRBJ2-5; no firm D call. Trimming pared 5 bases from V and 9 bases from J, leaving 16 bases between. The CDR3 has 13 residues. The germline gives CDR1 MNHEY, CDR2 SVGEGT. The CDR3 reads CASSEVELVAQYF. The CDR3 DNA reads TGTGCCAGCAGTGAAGTTGAGCTGGTTGCCCAGTACTTC.

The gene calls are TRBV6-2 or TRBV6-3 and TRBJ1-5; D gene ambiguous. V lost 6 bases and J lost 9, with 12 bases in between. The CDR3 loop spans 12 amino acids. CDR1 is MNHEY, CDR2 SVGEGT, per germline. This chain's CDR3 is CASSSRLVPQHF. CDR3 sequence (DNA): TGTGCCAGCAGCTCACGCTTGGTGCCCCAGCATTTT.

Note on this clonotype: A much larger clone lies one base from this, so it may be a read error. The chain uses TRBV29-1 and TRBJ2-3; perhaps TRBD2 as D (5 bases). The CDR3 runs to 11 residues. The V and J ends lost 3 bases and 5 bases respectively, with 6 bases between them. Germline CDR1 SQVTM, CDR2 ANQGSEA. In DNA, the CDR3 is TGCAGCGTTGACGGAGGAGATACGCAGTATTTT. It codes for CSVDGGDTQYF.

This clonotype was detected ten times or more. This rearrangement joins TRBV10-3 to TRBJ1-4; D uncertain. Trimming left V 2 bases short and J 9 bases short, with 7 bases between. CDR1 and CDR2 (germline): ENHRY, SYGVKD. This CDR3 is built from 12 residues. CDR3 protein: CAISEDWKKLFF. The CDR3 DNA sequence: TGTGCCATCAGTGAGGACTGGAAAAAACTGTTTTTT.

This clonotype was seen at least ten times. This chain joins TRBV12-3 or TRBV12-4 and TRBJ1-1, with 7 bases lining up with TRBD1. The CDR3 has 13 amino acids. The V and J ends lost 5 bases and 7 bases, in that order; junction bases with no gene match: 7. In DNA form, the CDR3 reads TGTGCCAGCAGTCCGGGACAGCCGGGTGAAGCTTTCTTT. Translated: CASSPGQPGEAFF.

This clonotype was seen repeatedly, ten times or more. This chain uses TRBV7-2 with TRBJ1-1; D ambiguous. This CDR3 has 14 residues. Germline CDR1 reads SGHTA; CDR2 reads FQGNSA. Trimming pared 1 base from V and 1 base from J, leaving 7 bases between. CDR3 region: CASSLVSANTEAFF. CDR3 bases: TGTGCCAGCAGCTTAGTGTCGGCGAACACTGAAGCTTTCTTT.

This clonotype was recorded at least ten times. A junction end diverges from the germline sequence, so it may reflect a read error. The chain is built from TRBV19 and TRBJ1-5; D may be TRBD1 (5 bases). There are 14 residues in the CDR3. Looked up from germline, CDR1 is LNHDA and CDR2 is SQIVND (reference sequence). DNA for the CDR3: TGTGCCAGTAGTAAGGGACCTGGCAACCAGCCCCAGCATTTT. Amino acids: CASSKGPGNQPQHF.